Shown below are 9 T cell receptor beta chains from a single sample sequenced in a study of regulatory T cells in long-lasting Graves disease. Indicated time point: newly diagnosed GD, antithyroid drugs for less than 3 months. With RNA extracted from PBMCs as input, the TCR library was made. Investigators prepared the TCR beta libraries by applying iRepertoire HTBI primers and Arm-PCR of CDR3 regions. TCRdb re-derived calls from the multiplex PCR reads in MiXCR, one entry per CDR3 protein. The sample yields about 400,000 distinct CDR3 sequences, 15% to 20% seen once. Another study also made use of these data, one on T cells in Graves' hyperthyroidism and ophthalmopathy.

The sample consisted of peripheral blood mononuclear cells (PBMCs), taken at new diagnosis, from a patient treated with antithyroid drugs. These receptors came from a young woman with Graves disease.

This clonotype was seen ten or more times. This chain joins TRBV5-4 and TRBJ2-5; D gene unclear. With 3 bases removed from V and 3 bases from J, the gap between germline ends came to 9 bases. The CDR3 contains 13 residues. Germline CDR1 and CDR2: SGHNT and YYREEE (reference sequence). CDR3 coding DNA: TGTGCCAGCAGCTGGGCCACAGAAGAGACCCAGTACTTC. Its translation is CASSWATEETQYF.

As concerns this clonotype: A much larger clone lies one base from this, so it may be a read error. This rearrangement joins TRBV27 to TRBJ2-1; TRBD1 agrees at 7 bases. The germline V gene has CDR1 MNHEY and CDR2 SMNVEV (reference sequence). The trim removed 3 bases at V and 9 bases at J, leaving 11 bases unmatched. The CDR3 loop spans 15 amino acids. In DNA form, the CDR3 reads TGTGCCAGCAGTTTCCTAGGACAGGTCCTCAGTGAGCAGTTCTTC. Translated, it gives CASSFLGQVLSEQFF.

This clonotype was detected ten times or more. The chain carries TRBV3-1 and TRBJ1-1; D uncertain. The CDR3 is 13 residues long. V lost 5 bases and J 1 base, leaving 8 bases between the germline ends. In germline, CDR1 is LGHDT, CDR2 YNNKEL (reference sequence). The CDR3 DNA is TGTGCCAGCAGCACTACCGCGAACACTGAAGCTTTCTTT. This sequence encodes CASSTTANTEAFF.

The V gene is TRBV12-3 or TRBV12-4, the J gene TRBJ2-3; TRBD2 might be the D (7 bases). Trimming shortened V by 3 bases and J by 5 bases, and 15 bases separated the two germline ends. This CDR3 is 15 amino acids long. CDR3 bases: TGTGCCAGCAGTTTGGCGGGGGCTATCATAGATACGCAGTATTTT. It specifies CASSLAGAIIDTQYF.

This clonotype was seen ten or more times. This chain links TRBV6-2 or TRBV6-3 with TRBJ2-3; TRBD2 matches 9 bases. This CDR3 contains 15 residues. Germline trimming cut 5 bases from V and 5 bases from J; bases unmatched to any gene: 8. Per germline, CDR1 MNHEY and CDR2 SVGEGT. CDR3 region: CASSNRAGGRDTQYF. The CDR3 DNA reads as TGTGCCAGCAGTAATCGAGCGGGGGGAAGAGATACGCAGTATTTT.

This clonotype was recorded many times. Its ends do not fully match the called genes, so a read error is possible. This rearrangement joins TRBV12-3 or TRBV12-4 to TRBJ1-2, with 9 bases matching TRBD1. CDR3 length: 15 amino acids. Here the CDR3 DNA reads TGCGCCAGCAGTCCAGCCACCGGGACAGGGTATGGCTACACCTTC. Protein: CASSPATGTGYGYTF.

This clonotype was counted ten times or more. The J gene is TRBJ1-5, the V gene TRBV20-1, with D possibly matching TRBD1 (5 bases). Germline assignment: CDR1 DFQATT and CDR2 SNEGSKA (reference sequence). V lost 6 bases and J 5 bases, leaving 14 bases between the germline ends. CDR3 size: 13 residues. In nucleotides, the CDR3 is TGCAGTGCGCAGAGGGGCGCGGATCAGCCCCAGCATTTT. It translates to CSAQRGADQPQHF.

This clonotype was counted many times. This rearrangement joins TRBV28 to TRBJ1-5; tentatively, D is TRBD1 (6 bases). Trimming removed 11 bases from V and 7 bases from J, with 18 bases in between. The CDR3 length is 13 residues. From germline, CDR1 is MDHEN and CDR2 SYDVKM. The CDR3 spells CAGRGGAGQPQHF. In nucleotides, the CDR3 is TGTGCCGGCCGCGGGGGCGCGGGGCAGCCCCAGCATTTT. Together with reference TRBV28 and TRBJ1-5, the CDR3 gives the full variable domain: DVKVTQSSRYLVKRTGEKVFLECVQDMDHENMFWYRQDPGLGLRLIYFSYDVKMKEKGDIPEGYSVSREKKERFSLILESASTNQTSMYLCAGRGGAGQPQHFGDGTRLSIL.

Many counts were recorded for this clonotype. CDR3 coding DNA: TGTGCCAGCAGCCTGGGACGGATTAACGAGCAGTACTTC. Amino acids: CASSLGRINEQYF. V gene TRBV28 combines with J gene TRBJ2-7; possibly TRBD1 or TRBD2 for D (5 bases each). CDR3 length equals 13 residues. Germline V CDR1 and CDR2: MDHEN, SYDVKM. The germline V and J ends were trimmed by 6 bases and 5 bases, with 14 bases remaining between them.